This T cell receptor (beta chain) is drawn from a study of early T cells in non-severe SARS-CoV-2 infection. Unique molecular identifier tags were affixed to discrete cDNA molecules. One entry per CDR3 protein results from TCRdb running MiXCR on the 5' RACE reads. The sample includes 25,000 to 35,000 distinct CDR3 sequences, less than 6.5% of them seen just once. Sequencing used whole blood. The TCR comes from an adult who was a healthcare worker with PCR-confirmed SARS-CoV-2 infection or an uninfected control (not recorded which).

The CDR3 DNA is TGCGCCAGCAAAGGCAGAGGCAGCTCCTACGAGCAGTACTTC. Translation gives CASKGRGSSYEQYF. The chain carries TRBV23-1 and TRBJ2-7; D remains ambiguous. TRBV23-1 is an open reading frame, and its role is uncertain. V gave up 7 bases and J gave up 0 bases, with 13 bases separating them. This CDR3 region has 14 residues.